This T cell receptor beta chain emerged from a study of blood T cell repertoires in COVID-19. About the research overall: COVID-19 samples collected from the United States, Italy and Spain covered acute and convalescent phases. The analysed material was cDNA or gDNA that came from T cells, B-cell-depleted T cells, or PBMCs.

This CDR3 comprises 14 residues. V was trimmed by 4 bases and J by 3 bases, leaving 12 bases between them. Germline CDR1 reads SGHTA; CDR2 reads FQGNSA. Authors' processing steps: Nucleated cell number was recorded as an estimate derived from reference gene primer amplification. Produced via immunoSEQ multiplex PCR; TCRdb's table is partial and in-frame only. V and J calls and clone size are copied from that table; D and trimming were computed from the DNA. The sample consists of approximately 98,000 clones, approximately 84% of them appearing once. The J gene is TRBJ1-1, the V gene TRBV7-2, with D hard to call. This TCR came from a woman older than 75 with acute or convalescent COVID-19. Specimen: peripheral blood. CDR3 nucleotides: TGTGCCAGCAGCTCCCCCAGGAGGGACACTGAAGCTTTCTTT. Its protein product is CASSSPRRDTEAFF.